This T cell receptor beta chain comes out of a study of T cells in tuberculosis. At the level of the study: Within 7 days of starting treatment, or before, PBMC were stored.

Study observations and caveats: Cases with active tuberculosis were adults, while controls were adolescents. Shorter CDR3-alpha in active tuberculosis partly drove smaller distances.

The assay was immunoSEQ multiplex PCR, and TCRdb's table has in-frame clones only and misses some. Among 30,000 to 35,000 clones listed, nearly 90% were seen once. The time point is: new active TB diagnosis, blood taken before or within 7 days of starting treatment. Each clinical donor contributed on average around 100,000 T cells from unsorted cryopreserved PBMC. This CDR3 contains 14 residues. Germline loops: CDR1 MNHEY, CDR2 SVGAGI. Trimming removed 6 bases at V and 1 base at J, with 10 bases between. This clone was recorded only once. Its cognate antigen is unknown. The sequencing here drew on PBMCs, taken at tuberculosis diagnosis. The chain is built from TRBV6-5 and TRBJ1-3; D not resolved. The sequence came from an adult with tuberculosis. The DNA for the CDR3 is TGTGCCAGCAGGGATCCCGGGTCTGGAAACACCATATATTTT. The encoded protein is CASRDPGSGNTIYF.